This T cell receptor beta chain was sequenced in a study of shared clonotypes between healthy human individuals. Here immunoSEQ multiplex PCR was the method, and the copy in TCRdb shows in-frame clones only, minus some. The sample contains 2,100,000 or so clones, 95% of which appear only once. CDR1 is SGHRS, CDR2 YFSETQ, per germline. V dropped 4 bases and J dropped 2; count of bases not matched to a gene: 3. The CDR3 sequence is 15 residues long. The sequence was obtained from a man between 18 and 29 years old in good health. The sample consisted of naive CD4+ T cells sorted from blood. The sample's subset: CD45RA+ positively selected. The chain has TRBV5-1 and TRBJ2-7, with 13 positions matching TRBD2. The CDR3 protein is CASSTTSGGAYEQYF. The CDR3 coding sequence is TGCGCCAGCAGCACTACTAGCGGGGGGGCCTACGAGCAGTACTTC.